The TCR beta chain described here comes from a study of control samples from healthy donors and cancer patients. V lost 2 bases, J lost 4 bases, and 14 bases lay in between. Germline V lookup: CDR1 MNHEY, CDR2 SVGAGI. This CDR3 has 15 residues. Measured with immunoSEQ multiplex PCR; TCRdb has only the in-frame clones, and not every one. This table holds more than 100,000 clones, around 89% found once. The sequenced sample consisted of PBMCs. The sequence was obtained from a man between 60 and 70 years old with lung cancer. V is TRBV6-5 and J is TRBJ2-5, with D perhaps TRBD2 (6 bases). CDR3 region: CASSYGRRGGETQYF. As DNA, the CDR3 is TGTGCCAGCAGTTACGGTCGGAGGGGAGGAGAGACCCAGTACTTC.